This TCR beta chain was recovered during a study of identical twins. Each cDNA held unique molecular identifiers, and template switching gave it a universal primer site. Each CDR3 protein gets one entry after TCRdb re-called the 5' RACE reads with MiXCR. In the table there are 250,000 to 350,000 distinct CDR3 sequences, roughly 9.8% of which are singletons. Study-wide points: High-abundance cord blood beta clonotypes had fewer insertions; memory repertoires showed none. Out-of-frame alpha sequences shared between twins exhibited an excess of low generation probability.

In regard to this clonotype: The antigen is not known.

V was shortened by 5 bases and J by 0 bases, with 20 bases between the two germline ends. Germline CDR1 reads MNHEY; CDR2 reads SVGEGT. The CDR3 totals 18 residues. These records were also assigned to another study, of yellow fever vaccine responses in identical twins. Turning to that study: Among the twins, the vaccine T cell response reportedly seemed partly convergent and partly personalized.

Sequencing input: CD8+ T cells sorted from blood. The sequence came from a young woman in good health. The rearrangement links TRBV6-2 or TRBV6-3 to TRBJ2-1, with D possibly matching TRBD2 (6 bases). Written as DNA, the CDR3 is TGTGCCAGCAGTCGAGCCACCCCTAGCGAGAGCTCCTACAATGAGCAGTTCTTC. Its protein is CASSRATPSESSYNEQFF.